This entry lists 7 T cell receptor beta chains sequenced from one sample in a study of T cell repertoires in cytomegalovirus infection. For these TCRs, the target antigens are not known. TCRdb independently ran MiXCR on the reads; one entry per CDR3 protein. The sample records about 830,000 distinct CDR3 sequences, over 25% being singletons. Material: cultured CD8+ T cells from PBMCs, obtained from culture after CMV antigen stimulation. Receptor source: a human donor in good health (CMV status not recorded). Some clones in this sample may be carry-over from other donors' samples.

Note on this clonotype: This may be a read error, as it is one base from a much larger clone. The chain has TRBV7-9 and TRBJ1-2; no clear D. The CDR3 length is 14 residues. Germline CDR1 SEHNR, CDR2 FQNEAQ (reference sequence). DNA of the CDR3: TGTGCCAACAGCCCATACGAAGCTAACTATGGCTACACCTTC. Encoded protein: CANSPYEANYGYTF.

The rearrangement joins TRBV19 to TRBJ2-1, with 7 bases matching TRBD1. Germline V lookup: CDR1 LNHDA, CDR2 SQIVND (reference sequence). V lost 7 bases to trimming and J lost 0 bases; unmatched junction nucleotides: 12. This CDR3 is built from 17 residues. The CDR3 DNA is TGTGCCAGTACCCCGGGACAGCTGTTTTTCTCCTACAATGAGCAGTTCTTC. Amino acid sequence: CASTPGQLFFSYNEQFF.

This clonotype was seen more than once but under ten times. The chain recombines TRBV19 with TRBJ2-7; 10 bases line up with TRBD1. The germline V gene encodes CDR1 LNHDA and CDR2 SQIVND (reference sequence). This CDR3 contains 15 residues. Losses at the gene ends were 0 bases for V and 7 bases for J; bases not matched to a gene: 6. The CDR3 DNA follows: TGTGCCAGTAGTATAGAGGGACAGGGGAATATTGAGCAGTACTTC. This gives the protein CASSIEGQGNIEQYF.

This clonotype showed up just once. The chain is built from TRBV12-3 or TRBV12-4 and TRBJ1-2; 11 bases are shared with TRBD1. The CDR3 runs to 15 residues. V lost 0 bases to trimming and J lost 8 bases; unmatched junction nucleotides: 5. The CDR3 bases are TGTGCCAGCAGTTTAGCCGGGACAGGGGGTTGGGGCTACACCTTC. Its translation: CASSLAGTGGWGYTF.

V usage is TRBV28 and J usage is TRBJ2-3; perhaps D is TRBD1 or TRBD2 (6 bases each). V lost 11 bases to trimming and J lost 0 bases, with 24 bases between them. This CDR3 contains 17 residues. From germline, CDR1 is MDHEN and CDR2 SYDVKM. CDR3 DNA: TGTGCCGTCAGCGTTGATGAGACGGGGGCTAGCACAGATACGCAGTATTTT. Translating gives CAVSVDETGASTDTQYF.

This chain connects TRBV4-2 to TRBJ1-3; D is ambiguous. This CDR3 has 14 amino acids. Between the trimmed V and J ends, which lost 1 base and 3 bases, there was a span of 7 bases. The V gene's germline CDR1 is LGHNA and CDR2 YNFKEQ. CDR3 in DNA: TGTGCCAGCAGCCAAGGGGTTTTTGGAAACACCATATATTTT. Its translation is CASSQGVFGNTIYF.

Remarks on this clonotype: The junction departs from the called germline gene at one end, perhaps through a read error. The gene calls are TRBV4-3 and TRBJ2-1, with 14 bases matching TRBD2. Germline values: CDR1 LGHNA, CDR2 YSLEER. This CDR3 is built from 16 residues. The CDR3 protein is CTSSLGLAGGENEQFF. The CDR3 bases are TGCACCAGCAGCCTTGGACTAGCGGGGGGAGAGAATGAGCAGTTCTTC.